These T cell receptor beta chains were read from a single sample in a study of CXCR3-negative and CXCR3-positive naive CD8 T cells. TCRdb re-called the 5' RACE reads and shows each CDR3 protein once, DNA omitted. The sample includes 120,000 to 150,000 distinct CDR3 sequences. The specimen sequenced was naive CXCR3+ CD8+ T cells from blood. The receptors shown here come from a human donor in good health. Some clones in this sample may be carry-over from other donors' samples. Each CDR3 is given with its conserved first and last residue.

j_call v_call cdr3_length cdr3_aa
TRBJ1-2 TRBV19 13 CASSPRLDYGYTF
TRBJ1-5 TRBV12-3/TRBV12-4 13 CASTQGGYQPQHF
TRBJ2-1 TRBV30 17 CAWSVIRGRRSYNEQFF
TRBJ2-3 TRBV5-4 11 CASSQTDTQYF
TRBJ2-1 TRBV19 13 CASSSRMRNEQFF
TRBJ2-1 TRBV23-1 17 CASSRNIRDRAYNEQFF
TRBJ2-1 TRBV5-1 15 CASSLEGSGTSEQFF
TRBJ2-1 TRBV5-1 12 CASSPGYDEQFF
TRBJ2-7 TRBV20-1 16 CSASLYGMYTAYEQYF
TRBJ2-1 TRBV5-1 14 CASSLTSAYNEQFF
TRBJ2-1 TRBV7-2 18 CASSLAKLAGGPRNEQFF
TRBJ2-5 TRBV28 16 CASSVRGGGLKETQYF
TRBJ1-2 TRBV19 15 CASSILSGAGNGYTF
TRBJ1-6 TRBV28 18 CASSLRWTRTGINSPLYF
TRBJ1-1 TRBV6-2/TRBV6-3 13 CASSQGWNTEAFF
TRBJ2-7 TRBV7-9 15 CASSLVAGPFYEQYF
TRBJ2-7 TRBV20-1 13 CSARSGLDNEQYF
TRBJ2-1 TRBV7-7 15 CASSPVRGEGGEQFF
TRBJ1-1 TRBV30 12 CAWTYVGTEAFF
TRBJ1-5 TRBV28 15 CASGSSEGGNQPQHF
TRBJ2-4 TRBV7-9 13 CASSPAGETRRYF
TRBJ2-7 TRBV9 15 CASSADSGGSYEQYF
TRBJ2-7 TRBV27 15 CASSTPTLYSYEQYF
TRBJ2-2 TRBV5-1 12 CASLLRAGELFF
TRBJ2-2 TRBV29-1 14 CSVEDDRWGGELFF
TRBJ2-7 TRBV29-1 12 CSVYEQGGEQYF
TRBJ2-1 TRBV7-9 15 CASSSTSAVRDEQFF
TRBJ2-1 TRBV4-1 16 CASSPDPSGTLNEQFF
TRBJ2-1 TRBV2 15 CASSDRGASYNEQFF
TRBJ1-4 TRBV5-1 16 CASSFIDPAGNAKLFF
TRBJ2-7 TRBV29-1 13 CSVTLAGDYEQYF
TRBJ1-1 TRBV12-3/TRBV12-4 14 CASSQGQGSTEAFF
TRBJ2-3 TRBV7-9 16 CASSPKDRAGTDTQYF
TRBJ2-3 TRBV5-1 15 CASSFLRAITDTQYF
TRBJ2-3 TRBV20-1 14 CSATDRYNTDTQYF